This is a list of T cell receptor beta chains from one sample in a study of blood T cell repertoires in COVID-19. Data came from immunoSEQ multiplex PCR; TCRdb stores just in-frame clones and leaves some out. Found here are around 150,000 clones, 70% to 85% of them singletons; the top ten hold 20% to 25%. The sample consisted of peripheral blood. The receptors originated from a woman older than 75 with acute or convalescent COVID-19. Each CDR3 is given with its conserved first and last residue. A D gene is named only where the DNA matches it firmly. Some rows mark clone size as missing; the rest say once, few, many or name a class of expanded clone.

NA TRBD1 TRBJ1-1 TRBV7-2 TGTGCCAGCAGCCTTTCCATCCCGGGACAGGGTATCGGCACTGAAGCTTTCTTT CASSLSIPGQGIGTEAFF
few TRBD1 TRBJ2-1 TRBV6-4 TGTGCCAGCAGCCGGGACAGGGGAAACTATGAGCAGTTCTTC CASSRDRGNYEQFF
NA NA TRBJ1-5 TRBV6-2/TRBV6-3 TGTGCCAGCAGTTACCTTTCCAATCAGCCCCAGCATTTT CASSYLSNQPQHF
NA TRBD2 TRBJ2-7 TRBV2 TGTGCCAGCATTCACGAGGCAGGTGGGACTAGCGGCGACTACGAGCAGTACTTC CASIHEAGGTSGDYEQYF
NA TRBD2 TRBJ2-7 TRBV2 TGTGCCAGCAGTGAAGGGGGGAGGGGTCAGCAGTACTTC CASSEGGRGQQYF
NA NA TRBJ1-1 TRBV11-2 TGTGCCAGCAGCTTAGTATCTGGCGGCCTATCGGCTTTCTTT CASSLVSGGLSAFF
NA NA TRBJ2-2 TRBV3-1/TRBV3-2 TGTGCCAGCCGGGGGCTAGCGGAGACCGGGGAGCTGTTTTTT CASRGLAETGELFF
NA NA TRBJ2-1 TRBV7-9 TGTGCCAGCAGCCCAAGGGGGGGTGGTAGCCTTAGCAATGAGCAGTTCTTC CASSPRGGGSLSNEQFF
NA NA TRBJ1-1 TRBV6-4 TGTGCCAGCAAAAGGGGGAATGAGAACACTGAAGCTTTCTTT CASKRGNENTEAFF
few TRBD1 TRBJ1-1 TRBV7-2 TGTGCCAGCAGCCGTAGACAGGGGGCTGAAGCTTTCTTT CASSRRQGAEAFF